This T cell receptor (beta chain) was retrieved from a study of T cell repertoires in cytomegalovirus infection. Across the whole study: It can be stated that public TCR beta signatures indicated CMV infection as well as a matching HLA type.

V lost 4 bases and J 7 bases, leaving 23 bases between the germline ends. Germline V gene lookup returns CDR1 SGHAT and CDR2 FQNNGV. CDR3 size: 17 residues. TCRdb passed the reads through MiXCR, listing each CDR3 protein once. The sample yields 560,000 or so distinct CDR3 sequences, about 15% seen once. V gene TRBV11-2 combines with J gene TRBJ2-1, with D possibly being TRBD1 (6 bases). The receptor was isolated from a human donor in good health (CMV status not recorded). Some clones in this sample may be carry-over from other donors' samples. Sequenced: CD8+ T cells from PBMCs. CDR3 residues: CASSSILGAVVWNEQFF. As DNA, the CDR3 is TGTGCCAGCAGCTCCATATTGGGGGCGGTGGTATGGAATGAGCAGTTCTTC.